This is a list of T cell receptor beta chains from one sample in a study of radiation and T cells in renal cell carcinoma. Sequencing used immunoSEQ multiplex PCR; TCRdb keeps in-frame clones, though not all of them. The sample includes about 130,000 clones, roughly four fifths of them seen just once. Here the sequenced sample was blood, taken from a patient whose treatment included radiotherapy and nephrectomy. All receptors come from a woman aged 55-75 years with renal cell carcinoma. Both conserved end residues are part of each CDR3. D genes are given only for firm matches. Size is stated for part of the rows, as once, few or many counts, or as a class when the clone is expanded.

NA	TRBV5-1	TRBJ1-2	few	CASGSYLGQVGGYTF	TGCGCCAGCGGATCATACCTAGGGCAGGTCGGTGGCTACACCTTC
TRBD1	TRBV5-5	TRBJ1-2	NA	CVSRLGTGGSGYTF	TGTGTCAGCAGGTTAGGGACAGGGGGCTCTGGCTACACCTTC
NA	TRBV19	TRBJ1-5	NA	CASTLNPDRPRHF	TGTGCCAGTACTCTTAATCCGGACCGTCCGAGGCATTTT
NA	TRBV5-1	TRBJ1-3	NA	CASSLRSWRRDTIYF	TGCGCCAGCAGCTTGAGGTCCTGGAGGAGGGACACCATATATTTT
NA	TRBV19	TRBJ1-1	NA	CASRNLPPWGLPSEYTEAFF	TGTGCCAGTAGGAACTTACCCCCTTGGGGGCTCCCTTCGGAATACACTGAAGCTTTCTTT
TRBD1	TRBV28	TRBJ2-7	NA	CASSSLTTGRSYEQYF	TGTGCCAGCAGTTCCTTAACGACAGGGAGATCCTACGAGCAGTACTTC
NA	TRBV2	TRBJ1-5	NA	CASSVAGDGNQPQHF	TGTGCCAGCAGTGTAGCAGGGGATGGCAATCAGCCCCAGCATTTT
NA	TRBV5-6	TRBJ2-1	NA	CASSSGVNEQFF	TGTGCCAGCAGCTCCGGAGTCAATGAGCAGTTCTTC
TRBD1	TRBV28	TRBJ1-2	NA	CASSPRGQGNGYTF	TGTGCCAGCAGCCCCCGAGGACAGGGTAATGGCTACACCTTC
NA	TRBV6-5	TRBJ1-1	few	CASSYSNTEAFF	TGTGCCAGCAGTTACTCGAACACTGAAGCTTTCTTT
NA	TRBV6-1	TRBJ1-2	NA	CASSVTANYGYTF	TGTGCCAGCAGTGTTACGGCAAACTATGGCTACACCTTC
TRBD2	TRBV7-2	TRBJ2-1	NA	CASSLGVAGARGNEQFF	TGTGCCAGCAGCTTAGGAGTGGCGGGAGCCCGCGGCAATGAGCAGTTCTTC
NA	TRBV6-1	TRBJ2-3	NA	CASSLEHTQYF	TGTGCCAGCAGCTTAGAGCATACGCAGTATTTT
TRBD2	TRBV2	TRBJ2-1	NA	CASSKNPSLAGGNEQFF	TGTGCCAGCAGTAAAAACCCTTCACTAGCGGGGGGCAATGAGCAGTTCTTC
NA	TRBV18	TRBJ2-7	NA	CASSLFHRGGYEQYF	TGTGCCAGCTCACTTTTCCACAGGGGAGGCTACGAGCAGTACTTC
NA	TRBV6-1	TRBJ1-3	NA	CASSERAASGNTIYF	TGTGCCAGCAGCGAAAGGGCCGCTTCTGGAAACACCATATATTTT
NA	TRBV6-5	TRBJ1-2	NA	CASSSVRYGYTF	TGTGCCAGCAGTTCCGTGCGCTATGGCTACACCTTC
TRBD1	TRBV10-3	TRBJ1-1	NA	CAISEPQGGGRNTEAFF	TGTGCCATCAGTGAGCCTCAGGGGGGAGGTAGAAACACTGAAGCTTTCTTT
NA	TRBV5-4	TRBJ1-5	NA	CASSLGGDQPQHF	TGTGCCAGCAGCCTGGGAGGGGATCAGCCCCAGCATTTT
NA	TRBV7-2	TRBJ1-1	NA	CASSLALGRGATSTEAFF	TGTGCCAGCAGCTTAGCGCTGGGGAGGGGCGCGACGTCCACTGAAGCTTTCTTT
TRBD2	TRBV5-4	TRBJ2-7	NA	CASSLFGGDYEQYF	TGTGCCAGCAGCTTGTTCGGGGGGGATTACGAGCAGTACTTC
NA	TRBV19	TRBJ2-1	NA	CASSIGGSYNEQFF	TGTGCCAGTAGTATAGGTGGCAGCTACAATGAGCAGTTCTTC
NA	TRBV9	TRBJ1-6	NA	CASSLSNSPLHF	TGTGCCAGCAGCCTAAGTAATTCACCCCTCCACTTT
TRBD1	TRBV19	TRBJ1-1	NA	CASTQGKGAIEAFF	TGTGCCAGTACCCAGGGGAAGGGGGCAATTGAAGCTTTCTTT
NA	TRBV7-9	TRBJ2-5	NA	CASSFGQETQYF	TGTGCCAGCAGCTTCGGGCAAGAGACCCAGTACTTC
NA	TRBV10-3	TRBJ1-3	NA	CAITPHQSLRNTIYF	TGTGCCATCACCCCTCACCAGTCCCTAAGAAACACCATATATTTT
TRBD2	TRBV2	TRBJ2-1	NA	CASRGLAGDNYNEQFF	TGTGCCAGCAGGGGACTAGCGGGGGACAACTACAATGAGCAGTTCTTC
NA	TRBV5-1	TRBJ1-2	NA	CASSLAGDIANYGYTF	TGCGCCAGCAGCTTGGCCGGGGACATCGCTAACTATGGCTACACCTTC
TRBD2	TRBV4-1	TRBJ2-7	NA	CASSARGGEQYF	TGCGCCAGCAGCGCACGGGGGGGCGAGCAGTACTTC
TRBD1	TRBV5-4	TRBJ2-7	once	CASSFSGQDYEQYF	TGTGCCAGCAGCTTTTCCGGACAGGACTACGAGCAGTACTTC
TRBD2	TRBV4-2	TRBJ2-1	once	CASSQLAGDGNEQFF	TGTGCCAGCAGCCAACTAGCGGGGGATGGCAATGAGCAGTTCTTC
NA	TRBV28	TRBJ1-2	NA	CATTRKYGYTF	TGTGCCACCACGCGCAAATATGGCTACACCTTC
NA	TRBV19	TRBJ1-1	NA	CASSINQGRTEAFF	TGTGCCAGTAGTATTAATCAGGGGCGAACTGAAGCTTTCTTT
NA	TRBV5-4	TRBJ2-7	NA	CASSPQRGMYEQYF	TGTGCCAGCAGCCCGCAGAGAGGGATGTACGAGCAGTACTTC
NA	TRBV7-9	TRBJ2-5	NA	CASSLDGRQETQYF	TGTGCCAGCAGCTTAGACGGCAGACAAGAGACCCAGTACTTC
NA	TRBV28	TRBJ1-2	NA	CASRWGDYGYTF	TGTGCCAGCCGGTGGGGGGACTATGGCTACACCTTC
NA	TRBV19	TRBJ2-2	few	CASSIRSGELFF	TGTGCCAGTAGTATCCGGTCCGGGGAGCTGTTTTTT
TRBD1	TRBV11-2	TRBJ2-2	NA	CASSVTGGTGELFF	TGTGCCAGCAGCGTAACAGGGGGCACCGGGGAGCTGTTTTTT
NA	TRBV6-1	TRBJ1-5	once	CASRVDGTQPQHF	TGTGCCAGCAGGGTAGATGGAACTCAGCCCCAGCATTTT
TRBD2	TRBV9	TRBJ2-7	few	CASSVASGGTYEQYF	TGTGCCAGCAGCGTAGCTTCGGGAGGGACTTACGAGCAGTACTTC
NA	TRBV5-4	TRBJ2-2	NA	CASSLASLASTGELFF	TGTGCCAGCAGCTTGGCGTCTCTAGCGTCCACCGGGGAGCTGTTTTTT
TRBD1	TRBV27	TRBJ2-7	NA	CASSLSGTAYEQYF	TGTGCCAGCAGTTTATCTGGGACAGCCTACGAGCAGTACTTC
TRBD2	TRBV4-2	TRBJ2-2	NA	CASSQASGRVNTGELFF	TGTGCCAGCAGCCAAGCTAGCGGGAGGGTTAACACCGGGGAGCTGTTTTTT
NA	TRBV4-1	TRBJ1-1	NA	CASSQRPPPEAFF	TGCGCCAGCAGCCAGCGACCACCGCCTGAAGCTTTCTTT
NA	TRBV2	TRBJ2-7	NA	CASSASSYEQYF	TGTGCCAGCAGTGCCAGCTCCTACGAGCAGTACTTC
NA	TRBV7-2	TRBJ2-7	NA	CASSRQGRLTYEQYF	TGTGCCAGCAGCCGCCAGGGCCGATTAACCTACGAGCAGTACTTC
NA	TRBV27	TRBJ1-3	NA	CASRPNGADTIYF	TGTGCCAGCAGGCCCAACGGGGCGGACACCATATATTTT
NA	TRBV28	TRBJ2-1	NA	CASSPQPRHNEQFF	TGTGCCAGCAGTCCCCAACCCCGGCACAATGAGCAGTTCTTC
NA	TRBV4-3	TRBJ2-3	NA	CASSQDRGTDTQYF	TGCGCCAGCAGCCAAGACAGGGGAACAGATACGCAGTATTTT
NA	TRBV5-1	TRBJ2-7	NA	CASSSSPSYEQYF	TGCGCCAGCAGCTCGTCCCCAAGCTACGAGCAGTACTTC
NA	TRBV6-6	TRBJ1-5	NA	CASSYSGGTGNQPQHF	TGTGCCAGCAGTTACTCGGGGGGAACAGGGAATCAGCCCCAGCATTTT